This is a list of T cell receptor beta chains from one sample in a study of CXCR3-negative and CXCR3-positive naive CD8 T cells. TCRdb re-called the 5' RACE reads and shows each CDR3 protein once, DNA omitted. Its listing shows around 5,000 distinct CDR3 sequences. Sequenced material: naive CXCR3- CD8+ T cells from blood. All receptors come from a human donor in good health. Some clones in this sample may be carry-over from other donors' samples. Each CDR3 is given with its conserved first and last residue. Size is omitted from some rows. Given values are once, few, many or a class for expanded clones.

V gene: TRBV5-1
J gene: TRBJ2-3
clone size: NA
CDR3 length: 15
CDR3 protein: CASSLGTGGTDTQYF

V gene: TRBV29-1
J gene: TRBJ2-7
clone size: NA
CDR3 length: 14
CDR3 protein: CSVGGGEVSYEQYF

V gene: TRBV11-2
J gene: TRBJ2-5
clone size: medium-sized
CDR3 length: 15
CDR3 protein: CASSLILLARETQYF

V gene: TRBV7-2
J gene: TRBJ2-7
clone size: medium-sized
CDR3 length: 16
CDR3 protein: CASSLELGGGSYEQYF

V gene: TRBV12-3/TRBV12-4
J gene: TRBJ2-7
clone size: medium-sized
CDR3 length: 14
CDR3 protein: CASSPREAAYEQYF

V gene: TRBV2
J gene: TRBJ2-7
clone size: NA
CDR3 length: 14
CDR3 protein: CASSVLFGDYEQYF

V gene: TRBV29-1
J gene: TRBJ2-7
clone size: NA
CDR3 length: 14
CDR3 protein: CSVDSGGASYEQYF

V gene: TRBV4-2
J gene: TRBJ2-1
clone size: NA
CDR3 length: 15
CDR3 protein: CASSQEGGSYNEQFF

V gene: TRBV7-8
J gene: TRBJ1-5
clone size: NA
CDR3 length: 15
CDR3 protein: CASSLTAYSNQPQHF

V gene: TRBV29-1
J gene: TRBJ2-1
clone size: NA
CDR3 length: 18
CDR3 protein: CSVARPPTMEISYNEQFF

V gene: TRBV4-3
J gene: TRBJ2-5
clone size: medium-sized
CDR3 length: 16
CDR3 protein: CASSHGGIGGDETQYF

V gene: TRBV7-3
J gene: TRBJ1-6
clone size: NA
CDR3 length: 15
CDR3 protein: CASSQSSSYNSPLHF

V gene: TRBV7-8
J gene: TRBJ1-2
clone size: NA
CDR3 length: 15
CDR3 protein: CASSSGGTANYGYTF

V gene: TRBV23-1
J gene: TRBJ2-1
clone size: medium-sized
CDR3 length: 17
CDR3 protein: CASSQSHEGGGYNEQFF

V gene: TRBV2
J gene: TRBJ2-5
clone size: NA
CDR3 length: 16
CDR3 protein: CASSGTSGYIKETQYF

V gene: TRBV7-2
J gene: TRBJ1-4
clone size: medium-sized
CDR3 length: 15
CDR3 protein: CASSLGPTANEKLFF

V gene: TRBV23-1
J gene: TRBJ2-7
clone size: NA
CDR3 length: 11
CDR3 protein: CASIQVYEQYF

V gene: TRBV13
J gene: TRBJ1-6
clone size: NA
CDR3 length: 13
CDR3 protein: CASSLKLDSPLHF

V gene: TRBV6-5
J gene: TRBJ2-6
clone size: NA
CDR3 length: 16
CDR3 protein: CASSYFTGSGANVLTF

V gene: TRBV6-5
J gene: TRBJ2-5
clone size: NA
CDR3 length: 14
CDR3 protein: CASSYWGLKETQYF

V gene: TRBV20-1
J gene: TRBJ2-3
clone size: medium-sized
CDR3 length: 14
CDR3 protein: CSARVQGKRDTQYF

V gene: TRBV19
J gene: TRBJ2-7
clone size: medium-sized
CDR3 length: 13
CDR3 protein: CASSIMASGPQYF

V gene: TRBV24-1
J gene: TRBJ2-7
clone size: medium-sized
CDR3 length: 13
CDR3 protein: CATSDKGTDEQYF

V gene: TRBV5-1
J gene: TRBJ2-7
clone size: NA
CDR3 length: 14
CDR3 protein: CASSFRRGWNEQYF

V gene: TRBV5-1
J gene: TRBJ2-1
clone size: medium-sized
CDR3 length: 14
CDR3 protein: CASSFAGSYNEQFF

V gene: TRBV6-5
J gene: TRBJ2-5
clone size: medium-sized
CDR3 length: 15
CDR3 protein: CASTSGLEKKGTQYF

V gene: TRBV20-1
J gene: TRBJ1-4
clone size: medium-sized
CDR3 length: 13
CDR3 protein: CSGFTGEGEKLFF

V gene: TRBV7-6
J gene: TRBJ2-2
clone size: NA
CDR3 length: 14
CDR3 protein: CAAASVRLPGSCFF

V gene: TRBV28
J gene: TRBJ2-1
clone size: medium-sized
CDR3 length: 17
CDR3 protein: CASSALTGGNVYNEQFF

V gene: TRBV3-1
J gene: TRBJ2-1
clone size: NA
CDR3 length: 11
CDR3 protein: CASSQDMDKFF

V gene: TRBV5-6
J gene: TRBJ1-4
clone size: NA
CDR3 length: 13
CDR3 protein: CASSLAPNEKLFF

V gene: TRBV3-1
J gene: TRBJ2-1
clone size: medium-sized
CDR3 length: 17
CDR3 protein: CASSQDLGVAGVNEQFF

V gene: TRBV7-9
J gene: TRBJ1-2
clone size: NA
CDR3 length: 14
CDR3 protein: CASTAGGESNGYTF

V gene: TRBV28
J gene: TRBJ2-5
clone size: medium-sized
CDR3 length: 18
CDR3 protein: CASSLRLAGGINQETQYF

V gene: TRBV4-2
J gene: TRBJ1-1
clone size: NA
CDR3 length: 14
CDR3 protein: CASSQRRQGTEAFF

V gene: TRBV4-3
J gene: TRBJ2-7
clone size: medium-sized
CDR3 length: 16
CDR3 protein: CASSQGPVSGSYEQYF

V gene: TRBV5-1
J gene: TRBJ2-1
clone size: medium-sized
CDR3 length: 15
CDR3 protein: CASSWYGQPNNEQFF

V gene: TRBV28
J gene: TRBJ2-7
clone size: NA
CDR3 length: 16
CDR3 protein: CASSSTGTRTPYEQYF

V gene: TRBV7-2
J gene: TRBJ2-5
clone size: NA
CDR3 length: 14
CDR3 protein: CASSPGEGGETQYF

V gene: TRBV5-1
J gene: TRBJ1-1
clone size: NA
CDR3 length: 13
CDR3 protein: CASWVESNTEAFF

V gene: TRBV29-1
J gene: TRBJ2-1
clone size: medium-sized
CDR3 length: 14
CDR3 protein: CSVESASVGNEQFF

V gene: TRBV5-1
J gene: TRBJ2-1
clone size: medium-sized
CDR3 length: 15
CDR3 protein: CASSLLRERGNEQFF

V gene: TRBV2
J gene: TRBJ2-1
clone size: medium-sized
CDR3 length: 14
CDR3 protein: CALRGASVNYEQFF

V gene: TRBV25-1
J gene: TRBJ1-5
clone size: medium-sized
CDR3 length: 12
CDR3 protein: CASRDRVQPQHF

V gene: TRBV15
J gene: TRBJ1-5
clone size: medium-sized
CDR3 length: 15
CDR3 protein: CATSRDLGGNQPQHF

V gene: TRBV5-6
J gene: TRBJ2-7
clone size: NA
CDR3 length: 15
CDR3 protein: CASSAGQGRTYEQYF

V gene: TRBV29-1
J gene: TRBJ1-1
clone size: medium-sized
CDR3 length: 13
CDR3 protein: CSVTQSLNTEAFF

V gene: TRBV5-1
J gene: TRBJ2-7
clone size: NA
CDR3 length: 14
CDR3 protein: CASSLVEGSYEQYF

V gene: TRBV5-1
J gene: TRBJ2-5
clone size: NA
CDR3 length: 14
CDR3 protein: CASSLGTGHETQYF

V gene: TRBV4-3
J gene: TRBJ2-1
clone size: NA
CDR3 length: 14
CDR3 protein: CASSPGASYNEQFF

V gene: TRBV2
J gene: TRBJ2-1
clone size: NA
CDR3 length: 14
CDR3 protein: CASSSRGDYNEQFF